The present T cell receptor beta chain was sequenced within a study of blood T cells in healthy people across ages. As for this clonotype: A much larger clonotype is one base distant, so this may be a read error.

It was 9.5 to 10 milliliters of peripheral blood that were drawn from each donor. It was with a sample-barcoded 5' primer and a J-beta primer mix that a second PCR of about 6 to 12 cycles was run. TCRdb reanalysed the 5' RACE reads using MiXCR and keeps one entry per CDR3 protein. The repertoire holds about 640,000 distinct CDR3 sequences, approximately 30% seen once, with roughly 14% in the top ten. The sequence was collected from a woman aged 80 or over in good health. Sequencing was done on a sample of blood.

CDR3 in amino acids: CATGNRDRAHNEQYF. The CDR3 DNA follows: TGTGCCACCGGAAACCGGGACAGGGCCCACAATGAGCAGTACTTC. The chain couples TRBV24-1 to TRBJ2-7, with 9 bases identical to TRBD1. Per germline, CDR1 KGHDR and CDR2 SFDVKD. The J segment lost 7 bases and the V segment lost 9 bases, leaving 15 bases of the junction unmatched. This CDR3 comprises 15 residues.